These T cell receptor beta chains were read from a single sample in a study of regulatory T cells in long-lasting Graves disease. TCRdb redid the calling of the multiplex PCR reads with MiXCR, one entry per CDR3 protein. The sample contains roughly 400,000 distinct CDR3 sequences, 21% of which appear only once. Sequenced material: peripheral blood mononuclear cells (PBMCs), taken when the disease was refractory, from a patient treated with antithyroid drugs. Source of these receptors: a female donor with Graves disease. The CDR3 runs from the conserved cysteine through the conserved F or W. D genes are given only for firm matches. Some rows have no size entry. The others give once, few or many, or a class for an expanded clone.

D	size	V	J	DNA	CDR3
TRBD2	many	TRBV28	TRBJ2-4	TGTGCCAGCAGTCCCCCACTAGCGGGAGGGCCTAGGGCCAAAAACATTCAGTACTTC	CASSPPLAGGPRAKNIQYF
.	.	TRBV7-6	TRBJ2-2	TGTGCCAGCAGCTCCCGATTGGGCGGGGAGCTGTTTTTT	CASSSRLGGELFF
.	.	TRBV15	TRBJ1-5	TGTGCCACCAGCGCTCGTAGGGGCAATCAGCCCCGGCATTTT	CATSARRGNQPRHF
TRBD1	once	TRBV30	TRBJ2-3	TGTGCCTCGGACAGGCCGCGCACAGATACGCAGTATTTT	CASDRPRTDTQYF
TRBD1	many	TRBV27	TRBJ2-7	TGTGCCAGCAGTCCACGACAGGGTTCCTACGAGCAGTACTTC	CASSPRQGSYEQYF
TRBD1	few	TRBV19	TRBJ1-4	TGTGCCAGCCAGGGGCGGACAGGGGAGACTAATGAAAAACTGTTTTTT	CASQGRTGETNEKLFF
.	many	TRBV6-1	TRBJ1-2	.	CASSTSTENSYGYTF
TRBD2	few	TRBV20-1	TRBJ2-5	TGCAGTGCTTCCGGGACTAGCGGGGATGGGGAGACCCAGTACTTC	CSASGTSGDGETQYF
TRBD2	many	TRBV12-3/TRBV12-4	TRBJ2-1	TGTGCCAGCATTCACGGGGCGGGAGGGCCAGGGGGGCAGTTCTTC	CASIHGAGGPGGQFF
.	many	TRBV11-2	TRBJ1-2	TGTGCCAGCAGCCGATACACGTGGGAGGAGGGCTACACCTTC	CASSRYTWEEGYTF
.	.	TRBV5-4	TRBJ2-7	TGTGCCAGCAGCTTGGAAGGCTACACCTACGAGCAGTACTTC	CASSLEGYTYEQYF
TRBD2	many	TRBV11-2	TRBJ2-5	TGTGCCAGCAGCTTAATGGGACTAATACCTCAAGAGACCCAGTACTTC	CASSLMGLIPQETQYF
.	many	TRBV27	TRBJ1-1	TGTGCCAGCAGTATCGACAGGTATCATGCCCGAATGAACACTGAAGCTTTCTTT	CASSIDRYHARMNTEAFF
TRBD1	.	TRBV24-1	TRBJ1-2	TGTGCCACCAGTGACGACTTATGGACAGGGCCTTGCTATGGCTACACCTTC	CATSDDLWTGPCYGYTF
.	many	TRBV2	TRBJ2-7	TGTGCCAGCGTCGAGCCGGGACGGGAGCAGTACTTC	CASVEPGREQYF
.	many	TRBV6-5	TRBJ2-5	TGTGCCAGCAGTTACCGTCCTACACAAGAGACCCAGTACTTC	CASSYRPTQETQYF
TRBD2	.	TRBV20-1	TRBJ2-3	TGCAGTGCGACGGGACTAGCGGTAACAGATACGCAGTATTTT	CSATGLAVTDTQYF
TRBD2	many	TRBV6-1	TRBJ2-5	TGTGCCAGCAGTCCCTACCAGATACTAGCGGGCAACCAAGAGACCCAGTACTTC	CASSPYQILAGNQETQYF
.	few	TRBV11-2	TRBJ2-1	TGTGCCAGCAGCTTGGACCCCGCAAATGAGCAGTTCTTC	CASSLDPANEQFF
.	few	TRBV4-1	TRBJ1-4	TGCGCCAGCAGCCCCACGAATGGTCGAAATGAAAAACTGTTTTTT	CASSPTNGRNEKLFF
TRBD2	.	TRBV7-9	TRBJ2-5	TGTGCCAGCAGCTTAGCCAGACTAGCGTACGGGGAGACCCAGTACTTC	CASSLARLAYGETQYF
.	.	TRBV18	TRBJ1-2	TGTGCCAGCTCACCAAGTAACAGGGAGGTATGGGGCTACACCTTC	CASSPSNREVWGYTF
.	.	TRBV10-3	TRBJ2-2	TGTGCCATCAGTGACCTCACCTCCAAAGGTGCGAACACCGGGGAGCTGTTTTTT	CAISDLTSKGANTGELFF
.	few	TRBV27	TRBJ1-3	TGTGCCAGCAGTTCCTTTCTCGGAAACACCATATATTTT	CASSSFLGNTIYF
TRBD2	.	TRBV19	TRBJ2-5	TGTGTCAGTAGTCCGCCGGGACTAGCGGGAAGCCAAGAGACCCAGTACTTC	CVSSPPGLAGSQETQYF
.	.	TRBV2	TRBJ2-3	TGTGCCAGCGGTTGGGGGTCCTCAGATACGCAGTATTTT	CASGWGSSDTQYF
TRBD1	.	TRBV10-3	TRBJ2-1	TGTGCCATCAGGGGACAGGGTGACAATGAGCAGTTCTTC	CAIRGQGDNEQFF
TRBD2	.	TRBV6-1	TRBJ2-1	TGTGCCAGCAGTGAGCCGGGACTAGCGGGAGGGCCGGACAATGAGCAGTTCTTC	CASSEPGLAGGPDNEQFF
TRBD2	.	TRBV20-1	TRBJ2-5	TGCAGTGCCAATATCCTGGGACTAGCGGTGGGGTATAGGGAGACCCAGTACTTC	CSANILGLAVGYRETQYF